This T cell receptor (beta chain) was recovered during a study of blood T cell repertoires in COVID-19. The data were produced by immunoSEQ multiplex PCR, yet TCRdb's version contains in-frame clones alone and is incomplete. The sample records about 130,000 clones, roughly 69% being singletons. This CDR3 is 19 amino acids long. Germline CDR1 reads SGHTA; CDR2 reads FQGNSA. J gave up 1 base and V 4 bases, and 11 bases lay outside the gene matches. The rearrangement links TRBV7-2 to TRBJ2-2, with 11 bases fitting TRBD2. The sequence came from a woman in her seventies with acute or convalescent COVID-19. Input material: peripheral blood. The DNA of the CDR3 is TGTGCCAGCAGCTCTATTCCGGGACTAGCGGTGAAGAACACCGGGGAGCTGTTTTTT. Protein: CASSSIPGLAVKNTGELFF.